Sequencing of this T cell receptor beta chain was carried out in a study of control samples from healthy donors and cancer patients. This CDR3 has 10 amino acids. Profiled with immunoSEQ multiplex PCR; TCRdb holds only in-frame clones, not every one. The sample includes about 230,000 clones, roughly 87% of them seen just once. This clone was recorded only once. The rearrangement uses TRBV21-1 and TRBJ2-7; TRBD2, the D gene given by the table, was not confirmed from the DNA. TRBV21-1 is a known pseudogene. The sample was PBMCs. The clonotype originates from a woman in her sixties with lung cancer. CDR3 sequence reads: CASLPYEQYF. As DNA, the CDR3 is TGTGCCAGCCTCCCCTACGAGCAGTACTTC.